This TCR beta chain was profiled in a study of T cell changes during pregnancy in multiple sclerosis. Germline V gene sequence: CDR1 LGHNA, CDR2 YNFKEQ. J gave up 3 bases and V 4 bases, and 12 bases lay outside the gene matches. CDR3 length: 17 amino acids. Only in-frame clones appear in the TCRdb table, and some are missing; sequencing was by immunoSEQ multiplex PCR. The sample consists of 75,000 to 100,000 clones, about 91% of them appearing once. V and J are TRBV4-2 and TRBJ2-3, with 8 bases that match TRBD2. Source: peripheral blood, taken after pregnancy. The source of this sequence is a female donor in good health, enrolled as a control in a pregnancy study. This chain's CDR3 is CASSRAPLREVTDTQYF. CDR3 in DNA: TGTGCCAGCAGCCGCGCGCCTCTGCGGGAGGTGACAGATACGCAGTATTTT.